One and the same sample provided the 16 T cell receptor beta chains below, sequenced in a study of CD8+ T cells in alopecia areata. RNA was extracted and reverse transcribed into cDNA as the sequencing template. The method was immunoSEQ multiplex PCR; TCRdb's version includes in-frame clones alone and lacks a portion of them. Of about 130,000 clones listed, 45% to 65% are singletons. Sequencing was performed on CD4+ T cells sorted from blood, taken at week 0. The receptors come from a human donor with alopecia areata.

This clone was found a few times. The V and J genes are TRBV5-1 and TRBJ2-5; D is undetermined. Germline V CDR1 and CDR2: SGHRS, YFSETQ. CDR3 size: 16 residues. V gave up 0 bases and J gave up 4 bases, with 16 bases separating them. The CDR3 region is CASSLVPTRDLETQYF. The CDR3 DNA is TGCGCCAGCAGCTTGGTTCCTACCAGAGATTTAGAGACCCAGTACTTC.

In this sample, this clone turned up a few times. J is TRBJ2-6 and V is TRBV6-6; D is uncertain. V was shortened by 2 bases and J by 0 bases, with 8 bases between the two germline ends. Germline V CDR1 and CDR2: MNHNY, SVGAGI (reference sequence). The CDR3 loop spans 16 amino acids. The CDR3 nucleotides read TGTGCCAGCAGTTACCCGAAGGGCTCTGGGGCCAACGTCCTGACTTTC. Its protein is CASSYPKGSGANVLTF.

This chain uses TRBV4-1 with TRBJ2-7; D not resolved. The V end was cut by 5 bases, the J end by 3 bases, with 17 bases between. Germline CDR1 MGHRA, CDR2 YSYEKL. The CDR3 has 15 residues. The CDR3 sequence: CASSLQISPIYEQYF. The CDR3 region has the DNA TGCGCCAGCAGCTTACAGATCTCCCCCATCTACGAGCAGTACTTC.

This sequence joins TRBV29-1 and TRBJ2-7; D not resolved. The CDR3 covers 11 residues. Germline CDR1 reads SQVTM; CDR2 reads ANQGSEA. Trimming cost V 5 bases and J 6 bases, with 11 bases left between them. The CDR3 region is CSVSLMGEQYF. In nucleotides, the CDR3 is TGCAGCGTTTCCCTTATGGGCGAGCAGTACTTC.

This clone was seen only a few times. J is TRBJ1-4 and V is TRBV23-1, with a tentative D call TRBD1 (6 bases). TRBV23-1 is flagged as an ORF with uncertain function. V was shortened by 4 bases and J by 4 bases, with 19 bases between the two germline ends. The CDR3 spans 17 residues. The CDR3 DNA follows: TGCGCCAGCAGTCCAAGGAAACGGACAGAACTTAATGAAAAACTGTTTTTT. It is translated as CASSPRKRTELNEKLFF.

This clone is a singleton in its sample. The rearrangement joins TRBV29-1 to TRBJ2-5; 8 bases map to TRBD1. The J segment lost 2 bases and the V segment lost 4 bases, leaving 3 bases of the junction unmatched. Germline assignment: CDR1 SQVTM and CDR2 ANQGSEA. CDR3 size: 13 residues. CDR3 region: CSVGGTGQETQYF. In DNA form, the CDR3 reads TGCAGCGTTGGGGGGACAGGACAAGAGACCCAGTACTTC.

The chain carries TRBV28 and TRBJ2-1; D is unclear. Germline values: CDR1 MDHEN, CDR2 SYDVKM. The CDR3 runs 12 residues. Trimming pared 1 base from V and 7 bases from J, leaving 5 bases between. The DNA of the CDR3 is TGTGCCAGCAGTTTATCCCTTAATGAGCAGTTCTTC. It specifies CASSLSLNEQFF.

V is TRBV5-1 and J is TRBJ2-7; 8 nucleotides align to TRBD2. V was pared by 7 bases and J by 5 bases, with 11 bases of the junction left unmatched. The CDR3 loop spans 14 amino acids. Germline lookup yields CDR1 SGHRS and CDR2 YFSETQ. The CDR3 DNA is TGCGCCAGCGGACCGGCGGGGGGAATGGACGAGCAGTACTTC. The encoded protein is CASGPAGGMDEQYF.

V usage is TRBV2 and J usage is TRBJ2-3; D may be TRBD1 (6 bases). The length of the CDR3 is 13 residues. The germline V gene has CDR1 SNHLY and CDR2 FYNNEI. The V end lost 1 base, the J end lost 4 bases, and 6 bases lay between the germline ends. The CDR3 spells CASSEDRADTQYF. The CDR3 nucleotides read TGTGCCAGCAGTGAAGACAGGGCAGATACGCAGTATTTT.

The chain joins TRBV6-6 to TRBJ2-3, with TRBD1 matching over 9 bases. Germline trimming cut 6 bases from V and 7 bases from J; bases unmatched to any gene: 5. Per the germline V gene, CDR1 is MNHNY and CDR2 is SVGAGI (reference sequence). The CDR3 runs 13 residues. In nucleotides, the CDR3 is TGTGCCAGCAGCCTCGACAGGGGGAATACGCAGTATTTT. This gives the protein CASSLDRGNTQYF.

This clone has a handful of counts. The rearrangement joins TRBV7-2 to TRBJ2-1; a weak D match, TRBD1 (6 bases). This CDR3 spans 12 amino acids. Trimming took 4 bases from V and 7 from J, leaving 8 bases between them. The germline V gene has CDR1 SGHTA and CDR2 FQGNSA. The CDR3, as DNA: TGTGCCAGCAGCTACAGGGAGAATGAGCAGTTCTTC. It encodes CASSYRENEQFF.

The chain combines TRBV9 with TRBJ2-5; TRBD2 matches at 10 bases. V trimming: 3 bases; J trimming: 8 bases; junction bases outside the gene matches: 7. Germline V gene lookup returns CDR1 SGDLS and CDR2 YYNGEE. The CDR3 runs 14 residues. CDR3: CASSGLAGAETQYF. CDR3 DNA: TGTGCCAGCAGCGGCCTAGCGGGGGCGGAAACCCAGTACTTC.

CDR3 sequence reads: CASSFRTGGETQYF. In DNA, the CDR3 is TGTGCCAGCAGCTTTCGGACAGGGGGAGAGACCCAGTACTTC. The chain has TRBV7-7 and TRBJ2-5; 10 positions agree with TRBD1. In germline, CDR1 is SSHAT, CDR2 FNYEAQ (reference sequence). J lost 4 bases, V lost 3 bases, and 2 bases had no gene match. This CDR3 is built from 14 residues. Full variable domain (outside the CDR3, taken from reference TRBV7-7 and TRBJ2-5): GAGVSQSPRYKVTKRGQDVTLRCDPISSHATLYWYQQALGQGPEFLTYFNYEAQPDKSGLPSDRFSAERPEGSISTLTIQRTEQRDSAMYRCASSFRTGGETQYFGPGTRLLVL.

The chain couples TRBV2 to TRBJ2-5; 10 nucleotides agree with TRBD2. The CDR3 covers 14 residues. The ends lost 4 bases at V and 4 bases at J; junction bases unmatched: 3. Germline V gene lookup returns CDR1 SNHLY and CDR2 FYNNEI. The CDR3 is CASSALAGRETQYF. The DNA for the CDR3 is TGTGCCAGCAGTGCACTAGCGGGACGAGAGACCCAGTACTTC.

The chain recombines TRBV4-1 with TRBJ1-5; D unresolved. Trimming removed 8 bases at V and 7 bases at J, with 6 bases between. Per the germline V gene, CDR1 is MGHRA and CDR2 is YSYEKL. The CDR3 totals 10 residues. The CDR3 DNA sequence: TGCGCCAGCCCCCAACAGCCCCAGCATTTT. It translates to CASPQQPQHF.

V is TRBV29-1 and J is TRBJ2-1; 13 nucleotides line up with TRBD2. CDR1 is SQVTM and CDR2 is ANQGSEA in the germline V gene. Trimming removed 4 bases from V and 6 bases from J; junction bases left unmatched: 0. The CDR3 is 13 amino acids. The CDR3 sequence is CSVGLAGGNEQFF. The CDR3 bases are TGCAGCGTTGGACTAGCGGGAGGCAATGAGCAGTTCTTC.